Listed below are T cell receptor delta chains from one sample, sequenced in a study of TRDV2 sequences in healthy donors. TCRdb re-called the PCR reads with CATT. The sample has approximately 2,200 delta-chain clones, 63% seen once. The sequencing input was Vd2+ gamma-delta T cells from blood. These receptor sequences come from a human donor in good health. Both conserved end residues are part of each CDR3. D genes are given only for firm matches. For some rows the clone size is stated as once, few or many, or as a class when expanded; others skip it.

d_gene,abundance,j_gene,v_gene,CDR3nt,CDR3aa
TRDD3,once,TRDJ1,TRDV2,TGTGCCTGTGATAGACTGGGGGACACCGATAAACTCATCTTT,CACDRLGDTDKLIF
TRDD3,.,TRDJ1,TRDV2,TGTGCCTGTGATTCATTACTGGGGGATAAACTCTCGGAACTCATCTTT,CACDSLLGDKLSELIF
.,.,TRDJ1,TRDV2,TGTGCCTGTGACCCGGTTTCCCTAATCGCCGATAAACTCATCTTT,CACDPVSLIADKLIF
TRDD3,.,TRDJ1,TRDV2,TGTGCCTGTGACAACGTTGGACTGGGGGATACGCATGCCGATAAACTCATCTTT,CACDNVGLGDTHADKLIF
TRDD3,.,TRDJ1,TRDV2,TGTGCCTGTGACACCATGTCTTCTGGGGGACCTCGGTACACCGATAAACTCATCTTT,CACDTMSSGGPRYTDKLIF
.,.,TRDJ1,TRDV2,TGTGCCTGTGACACCGTGGGGACCCCGAGCACCGATAAACTCATCTTT,CACDTVGTPSTDKLIF
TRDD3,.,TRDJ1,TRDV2,TGTGCCTGTGACTCGCTTGGGGGATATGCGGACACCGATAAACTCATCTTT,CACDSLGGYADTDKLIF
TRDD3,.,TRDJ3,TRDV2,TGTGCCTGTGACACCGGGGGATACGGGTCGTCCTGGGACACCCGACAGATGTTTTTC,CACDTGGYGSSWDTRQMFF
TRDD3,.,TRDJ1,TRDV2,TGTGCCTGTGACGGTCTGGGGGATTTGGACACCGATAAACTCATCTTT,CACDGLGDLDTDKLIF
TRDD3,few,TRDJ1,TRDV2,TGTGCCTGTGACGCAATGGGGGATACTGACCGTAACACCGATAAACTCATCTTT,CACDAMGDTDRNTDKLIF
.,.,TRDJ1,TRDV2,TGTGCCTGTGACACTATCAAGGGACTCAACTCAGTATACACCGATAAACTCATCTTT,CACDTIKGLNSVYTDKLIF
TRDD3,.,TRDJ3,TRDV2,TGTGCCTGTGACACCGTGATGGGGGATACGCCCTGGGACACCCGACAGATGTTTTTC,CACDTVMGDTPWDTRQMFF
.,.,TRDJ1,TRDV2,TGTGCCTGTGACACGTTGGAACCCAACACCGATAAACTCATCTTT,CACDTLEPNTDKLIF
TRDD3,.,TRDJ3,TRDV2,TGTGCCTGTGACACTCCTACTACAACTGGGGGGGAGAGCTCCTGGGACACCCGACAGATGTTTTTC,CACDTPTTTGGESSWDTRQMFF
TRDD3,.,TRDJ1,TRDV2,TGTGCCTGTGCCCCCCTTGGTGGGGGAGCGTACACCGATAAACTCATCTTT,CACAPLGGGAYTDKLIF
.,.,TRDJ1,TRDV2,TGTGCCTGTGACTCTCTGGGGCCGTACACCGATAAACTCATCTTT,CACDSLGPYTDKLIF
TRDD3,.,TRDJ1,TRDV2,TGTGCCTGTGACAGACTGGGGGACACCGATAAACTCATCTTT,CACDRLGDTDKLIF
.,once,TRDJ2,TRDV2,TGTGCCTGTGACACAACCTTTGGAGCACAACTCTTCTTT,CACDTTFGAQLFF
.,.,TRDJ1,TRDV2,TGTGCCTGTGACGGGCTAGGAAACACCGATAAACTCATCTTT,CACDGLGNTDKLIF
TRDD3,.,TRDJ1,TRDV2,TGTGCCTGTGACCCAACTAGTACTGGGGGATTTTCAGGCGGTAAACTCATCTTT,CACDPTSTGGFSGGKLIF
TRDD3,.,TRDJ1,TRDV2,TGTGCCTGTGACACGCTGGGGGATATGGGTCAGAACGGTAAACTCATCTTT,CACDTLGDMGQNGKLIF
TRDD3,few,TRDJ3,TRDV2,TGTGCCTGTGACACCGCTGGGGGATACTCCTGGGACACCCGACAGATGTTTTTC,CACDTAGGYSWDTRQMFF
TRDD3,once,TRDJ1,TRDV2,TGTGCCTGTGAGAGACTGGGGGATTGGATTGCAACCGATAAACTCATCTTT,CACERLGDWIATDKLIF
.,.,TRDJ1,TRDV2,TGTGCCTGTGTCGATTTTGGGTTCGATAAACTCATCTTT,CACVDFGFDKLIF
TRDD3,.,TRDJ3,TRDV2,TGTGCCTGTGACACGTTACTGGGGGATAGCTCCTGGGACACCCGACAGATGTTTTTC,CACDTLLGDSSWDTRQMFF
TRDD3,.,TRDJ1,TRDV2,TGTGCCTGTGACGCTGTTGGGGATACGGGCACGGCGGTAACCGATAAACTCATCTTT,CACDAVGDTGTAVTDKLIF
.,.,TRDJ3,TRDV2,TGTGCCTGTGACCAGGGGGGGGCCAGCTCCTGGGACACCCGACAGATGTTTTTC,CACDQGGASSWDTRQMFF
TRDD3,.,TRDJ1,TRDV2,TGTGCCTGTGACACCGTGGAGTGGGGGATAAGGTACACCGATAAACTCATCTTT,CACDTVEWGIRYTDKLIF
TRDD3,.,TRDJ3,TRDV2,TGTGCCTGTGACACCCAGCTGGGGGATCTAAGCTCCTGGGACACCCGACAGATGTTTTTC,CACDTQLGDLSSWDTRQMFF
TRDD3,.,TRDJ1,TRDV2,TGTGCCTGTGACTTACTGGGGGATACCAACACCGATAAACTCATCTTT,CACDLLGDTNTDKLIF
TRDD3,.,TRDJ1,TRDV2,TGTGCCTGTGACACAATTACTGGGGGATTGCGAGACACCGATAAACTCATCTTT,CACDTITGGLRDTDKLIF
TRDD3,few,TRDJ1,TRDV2,TGTGCCTGTGACACCGTGGCCAAACTGGGGGATACTAGCACCGATAAACTCATCTTT,CACDTVAKLGDTSTDKLIF
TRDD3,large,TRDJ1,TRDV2,TGTGCCTGTGACACCGTGAGGGGGATATCTCGGCCCTCAGACACCGATAAACTCATCTTT,CACDTVRGISRPSDTDKLIF
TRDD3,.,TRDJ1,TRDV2,TGTGCCTGTGATCCACTGGGGGATCTGTACACCGATAAACTCATCTTT,CACDPLGDLYTDKLIF
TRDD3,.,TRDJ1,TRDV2,TGTGCCTGTGACACGGTGGGGGATTGGAGTGGTAAACTCATCTTT,CACDTVGDWSGKLIF
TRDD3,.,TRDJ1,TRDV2,TGTGCATGTGACGAAACTGGGGGATTTTCCGATAAACTCATCTTT,CACDETGGFSDKLIF
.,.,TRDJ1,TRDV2,TGTGCCTGTGACACCTGGGGCCCCGATAAACTCATCTTT,CACDTWGPDKLIF
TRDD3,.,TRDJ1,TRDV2,TGTGCCTGTGACCCACTTAGGGCCCTCAGTACTGGGGGATACGGGGCCAACACCGATAAACTCATCTTT,CACDPLRALSTGGYGANTDKLIF
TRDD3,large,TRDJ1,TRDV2,TGTGCCTGTGACACGCTGGGGGCCTACACCGATAAACTCATCTTT,CACDTLGAYTDKLIF
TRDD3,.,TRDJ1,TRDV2,TGTGCCTGTGACCGACTGGGGGATACTGGTTACCTCATCTTT,CACDRLGDTGYLIF
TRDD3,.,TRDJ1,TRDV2,TGTGCCTGTGACACCTTGGCTGGGGGCCCATACACCGATAAACTCATCTTT,CACDTLAGGPYTDKLIF
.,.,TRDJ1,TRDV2,TGTGCCTGTGACGCCTTATCATCCGATAAACTCATCTTT,CACDALSSDKLIF
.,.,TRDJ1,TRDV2,TGTGCCTGTGACACCGTCTCGAGGGCCCACACCGATAAACTCATCTTT,CACDTVSRAHTDKLIF
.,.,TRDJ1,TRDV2,TGTGCCTGTGACACCGTAAGCCCCGCCCTGGGCACCGATAAACTCATCTTT,CACDTVSPALGTDKLIF
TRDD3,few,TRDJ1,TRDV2,TGTGCCTGTGACAGACTTACCGTCGGGGATACGTCAGACACCGATAAACTCATCTTT,CACDRLTVGDTSDTDKLIF
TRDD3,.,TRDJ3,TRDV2,TGTGCCTGTGACACCCTACTGGGGGATTCCCGCCGCTCCTGGGACACCCGACAGATGTTTTTC,CACDTLLGDSRRSWDTRQMFF
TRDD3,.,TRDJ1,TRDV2,TGTGCCTGTGACACTCTGGGGGACCCGTACACCGATAAACTCATCTTT,CACDTLGDPYTDKLIF
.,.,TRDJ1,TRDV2,TGTGCCTGTGACACCGTCGGGGGGTTGGGGGCCCCGAACGACTTTTTTTACACCGATAAACTCATCTTT,CACDTVGGLGAPNDFFYTDKLIF
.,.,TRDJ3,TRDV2,TGTGCCTGTGACACCGGAGGATCCCTCTCCTGGGACACCCGACAGATGTTTTTC,CACDTGGSLSWDTRQMFF
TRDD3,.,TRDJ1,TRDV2,TGTGCCTGTGACCCGCTAATACTGGGGGATACACCCTCAAACACCGATAAACTCATCTTT,CACDPLILGDTPSNTDKLIF
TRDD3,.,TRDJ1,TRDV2,TGTGCCTGTGACACCGTAAAAATGCTGGGGGATAGTCCCATCCGTCACACCGATAAACTCATCTTT,CACDTVKMLGDSPIRHTDKLIF